The clone carrying this T cell receptor beta chain was seen ten or more times. Its target is unknown. This record comes from a study of T cells in Graves' hyperthyroidism and ophthalmopathy. Study-level findings and limits: Blood also showed most of the thyroid clonotypes that were expanded above 0.001. Ophthalmopathy was told apart from stable hyperthyroidism by a 13 V-J model.

Orbital computed tomography, thyroid ultrasound, serum thyroxine and TRAb, and clinical symptoms together informed the diagnoses. It was less than 13 ml of fresh peripheral blood that supplied the PBMCs. This CDR3 spans 16 amino acids. Germline trimming cut 1 base from V and 5 bases from J; bases unmatched to any gene: 10. Germline V gives CDR1 SSHAT, CDR2 FNYEAQ (reference sequence). Template material for amplifying TCR beta CDR3 regions consisted of RNA transcripts. HTBI primers were used for first-round RT-PCR of the TCR CDR3. TCRdb independently ran MiXCR on the multiplex PCR reads; one entry per CDR3 protein. In the table there are roughly 150,000 distinct CDR3 sequences, 9.4% of which are singletons.

The gene calls are TRBV7-7 and TRBJ2-5; 7 bases fit TRBD2. The TCR sequence derives from a woman between 18 and 30 years old with Graves' hyperthyroidism that later progressed to Graves' ophthalmopathy. Sequenced material: blood. The CDR3 loop is CASSLEPAGAGETQYF. The CDR3, as DNA: TGTGCCAGCAGCTTAGAACCGGCGGGAGCCGGGGAGACCCAGTACTTC. Full variable domain (remainder filled in from reference TRBV7-7 and TRBJ2-5): GAGVSQSPRYKVTKRGQDVTLRCDPISSHATLYWYQQALGQGPEFLTYFNYEAQPDKSGLPSDRFSAERPEGSISTLTIQRTEQRDSAMYRCASSLEPAGAGETQYFGPGTRLLVL.